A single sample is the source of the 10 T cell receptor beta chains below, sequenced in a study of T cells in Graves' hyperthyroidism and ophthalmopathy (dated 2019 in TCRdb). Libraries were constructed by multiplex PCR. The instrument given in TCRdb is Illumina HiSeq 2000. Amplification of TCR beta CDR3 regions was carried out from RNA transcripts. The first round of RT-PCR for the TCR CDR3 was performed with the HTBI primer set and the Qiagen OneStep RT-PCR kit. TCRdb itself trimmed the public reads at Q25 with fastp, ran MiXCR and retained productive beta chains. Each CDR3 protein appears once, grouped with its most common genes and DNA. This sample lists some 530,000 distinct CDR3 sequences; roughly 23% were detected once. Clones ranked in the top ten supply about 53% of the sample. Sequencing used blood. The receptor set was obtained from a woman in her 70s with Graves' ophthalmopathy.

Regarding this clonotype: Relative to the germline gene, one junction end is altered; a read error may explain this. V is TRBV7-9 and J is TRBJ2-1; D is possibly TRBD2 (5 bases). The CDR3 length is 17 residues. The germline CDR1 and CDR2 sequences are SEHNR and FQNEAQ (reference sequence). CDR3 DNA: TGCGCCAGCAGCCACCAACCTACCTATCTGAGGGACAATGAGCAGTTCTTC. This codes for CASSHQPTYLRDNEQFF.

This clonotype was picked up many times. DNA of the CDR3: TGTGCCAGCAGTCCGACAGGGCGGGGGACTGAAGCTTTCTTT. As protein: CASSPTGRGTEAFF. The chain is built from TRBV12-3 or TRBV12-4 and TRBJ1-1; 7 bases align to TRBD1. J was trimmed by 5 bases and V by 5 bases; bases with no gene match: 8. The CDR3 covers 14 residues.

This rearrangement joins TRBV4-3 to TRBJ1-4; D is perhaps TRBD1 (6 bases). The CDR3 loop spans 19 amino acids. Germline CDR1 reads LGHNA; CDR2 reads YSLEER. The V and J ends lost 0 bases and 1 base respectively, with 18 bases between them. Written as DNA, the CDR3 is TGCGCCAGCAGCCAAGAGGCACAGGGAATATATTTAACTAATGAAAAACTGTTTTTT. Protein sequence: CASSQEAQGIYLTNEKLFF.

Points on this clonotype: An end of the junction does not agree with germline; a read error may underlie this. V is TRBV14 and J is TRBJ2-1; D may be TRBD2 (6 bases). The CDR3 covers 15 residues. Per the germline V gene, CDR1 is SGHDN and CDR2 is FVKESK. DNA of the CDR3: TGTGCCAGCAGCCAAGGTAGCGGCCTCTACAATGGGCAGTTCTTC. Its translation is CASSQGSGLYNGQFF.

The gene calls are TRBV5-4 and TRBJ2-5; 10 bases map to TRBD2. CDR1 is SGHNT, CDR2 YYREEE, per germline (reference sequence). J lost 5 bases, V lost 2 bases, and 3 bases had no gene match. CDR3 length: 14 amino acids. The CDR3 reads CASSLLAGSETQYF. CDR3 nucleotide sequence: TGTGCCAGCAGCTTACTAGCGGGATCGGAGACCCAGTACTTC.

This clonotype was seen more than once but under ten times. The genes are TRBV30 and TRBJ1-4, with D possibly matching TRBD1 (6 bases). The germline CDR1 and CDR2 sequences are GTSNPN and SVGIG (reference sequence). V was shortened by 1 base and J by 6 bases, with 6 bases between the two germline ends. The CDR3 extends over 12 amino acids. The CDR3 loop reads CAWSGQDEKLFF. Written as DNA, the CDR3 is TGTGCCTGGAGTGGACAGGATGAAAAACTGTTTTTT.

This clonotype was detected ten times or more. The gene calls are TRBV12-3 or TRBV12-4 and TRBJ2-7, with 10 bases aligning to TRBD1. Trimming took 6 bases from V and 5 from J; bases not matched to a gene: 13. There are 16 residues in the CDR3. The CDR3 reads CASSYLTGTGAHEQYF. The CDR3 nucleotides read TGTGCCAGCAGCTATCTAACCGGGACAGGGGCCCACGAGCAGTACTTC.

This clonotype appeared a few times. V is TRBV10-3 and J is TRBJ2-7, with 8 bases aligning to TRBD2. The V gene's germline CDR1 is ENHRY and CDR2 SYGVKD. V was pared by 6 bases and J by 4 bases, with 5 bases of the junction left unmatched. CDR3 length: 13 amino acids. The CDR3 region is CAISSTSGYEQYF. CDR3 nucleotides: TGTGCCATCAGCTCCACTAGCGGTTACGAGCAGTACTTC.

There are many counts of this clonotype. CDR3 amino acids: CASSRDLGGSAEAFF. The DNA for the CDR3 is TGTGCCAGCAGTCGCGACCTAGGGGGCTCGGCTGAAGCTTTCTTT. This rearrangement joins TRBV12-3 or TRBV12-4 to TRBJ1-1; 7 positions agree with TRBD1. V was clipped by 5 bases and J by 6 bases; unmatched bases: 12. This CDR3 is 15 amino acids long.

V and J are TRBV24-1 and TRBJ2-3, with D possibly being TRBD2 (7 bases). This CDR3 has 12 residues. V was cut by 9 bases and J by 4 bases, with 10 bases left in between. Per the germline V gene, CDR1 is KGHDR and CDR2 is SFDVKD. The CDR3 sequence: CATRGAADTQYF. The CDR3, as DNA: TGTGCCACCCGGGGGGCAGCAGATACGCAGTATTTT.